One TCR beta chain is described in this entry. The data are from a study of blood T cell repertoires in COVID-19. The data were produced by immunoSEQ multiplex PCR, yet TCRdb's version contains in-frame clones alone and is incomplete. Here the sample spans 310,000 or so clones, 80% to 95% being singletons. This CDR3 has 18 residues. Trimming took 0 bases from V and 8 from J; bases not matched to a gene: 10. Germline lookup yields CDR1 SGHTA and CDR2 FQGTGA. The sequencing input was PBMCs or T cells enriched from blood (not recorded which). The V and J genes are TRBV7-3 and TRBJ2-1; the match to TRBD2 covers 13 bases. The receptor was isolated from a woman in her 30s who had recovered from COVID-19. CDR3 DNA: TGTGCCAGCAGCTTAACGGGGCGGACTAGCGGGAGTTTCGATGAGCAGTTCTTC. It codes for CASSLTGRTSGSFDEQFF.